These 30 T cell receptor beta chains were all obtained from the same sample, sequenced in a study of shared clonotypes between healthy human individuals. Assay used: immunoSEQ multiplex PCR; TCRdb lists only in-frame clones, some missing. Of approximately 2.5 million clones in the sample, around 90% were seen once. The sample was naive CD4+ T cells sorted from blood. Specified subset: CD45RA+ positively selected. These receptors originate from a man aged 18 to 30 in good health.

As concerns this clone: Other DNA sequences within the sample encode an identical CDR3. V gene TRBV5-4 combines with J gene TRBJ2-7; possibly TRBD2 for D (5 bases). The CDR3 contains 13 residues. Per the germline V gene, CDR1 is SGHNT and CDR2 is YYREEE (reference sequence). Trimming left V 0 bases short and J 5 bases short, with 9 bases between. The CDR3: CASSLGLRDEQYF. CDR3 DNA: TGTGCCAGCAGCTTGGGACTAAGGGACGAGCAGTACTTC.

V gene TRBV7-9 combines with J gene TRBJ2-2; a weak D match, TRBD2 (5 bases). Trimming removed 4 bases at V and 2 bases at J, with 8 bases between. Germline V gives CDR1 SEHNR, CDR2 FQNEAQ (reference sequence). There are 14 residues in the CDR3. CDR3 in amino acids: CASSYPSNTGELFF. DNA of the CDR3: TGTGCCAGCAGCTACCCTAGCAACACCGGGGAGCTGTTTTTT.

The chain uses TRBV18 and TRBJ1-2; TRBD1 might be the D (6 bases). Germline-derived CDR1 and CDR2 are KGHSH and LQKENI. There are 13 residues in the CDR3. Deletions cut 2 bases from V and 4 bases from J, with 8 bases between. The CDR3 loop is CASSPGGSYGYTF. In DNA, the CDR3 is TGTGCCAGCTCACCAGGGGGCAGCTATGGCTACACCTTC.

The V gene is TRBV5-1, the J gene TRBJ2-1; 8 bases align to TRBD1. The germline V gene has CDR1 SGHRS and CDR2 YFSETQ. This CDR3 comprises 15 residues. Trimming at V came to 5 bases and at J to 15 bases, leaving 19 bases not matched to a gene. CDR3 bases: TGCGCCAGCAGTATTGAATTAGCTTCGGACAGGGTTAGGTTCTTC. Its translation is CASSIELASDRVRFF.

The table lists this clone with a few counts. The chain combines TRBV5-1 with TRBJ1-5; D remains unclear. Germline assignment: CDR1 SGHRS and CDR2 YFSETQ. Trimming took 0 bases from V and 9 from J, leaving 10 bases between them. The CDR3 is made up of 13 amino acids. The DNA for the CDR3 is TGCGCCAGCAGCTTGGATGTCCTATCGCCCCAGCATTTT. Its protein is CASSLDVLSPQHF.

With regard to this clone: One junction end disagrees with the germline gene, perhaps due to a read error. V is TRBV6-1 and J is TRBJ2-1, with D perhaps matching TRBD2 (5 bases). Germline V gives CDR1 MNHNS, CDR2 SASEGT. The CDR3 spans 16 residues. CDR3 loop: CVSSVSWRRGYNEQFF. CDR3 sequence (DNA): TGTGTCAGCAGTGTATCTTGGCGTCGAGGGTACAATGAGCAGTTCTTC.

CDR3 residues: CAWVQAKDVKSMNTEAFF. CDR3 nucleotides: TGTGCCTGGGTTCAAGCAAAAGACGTTAAGAGTATGAACACTGAAGCTTTCTTT. J is TRBJ1-1 and V is TRBV30; no clear D. CDR3 length: 18 residues. From germline, CDR1 is GTSNPN and CDR2 SVGIG (reference sequence). V was trimmed by 5 bases and J by 0 bases, leaving 25 bases between them.

The chain combines TRBV13 with TRBJ1-2; D unclear. This CDR3 is built from 12 residues. Germline V CDR1 and CDR2: PRHDT, FYEKMQ (reference sequence). V was trimmed by 5 bases and J by 6 bases, leaving 10 bases between them. The CDR3 spells CASSIRTDGYTF. The DNA for the CDR3 is TGTGCCAGCAGCATTCGGACTGATGGCTACACCTTC.

V and J are TRBV5-1 and TRBJ1-2; 7 positions match TRBD1. J lost 4 bases, V lost 0 bases, and 6 bases had no gene match. The CDR3 is 15 residues long. Germline CDR1 is SGHRS and CDR2 is YFSETQ. Here the CDR3 reads CASSLVNGTAYGYTF. In DNA form, the CDR3 reads TGCGCCAGCAGCTTGGTAAACGGGACAGCCTATGGCTACACCTTC.

This rearrangement joins TRBV16 to TRBJ2-7, with D possibly being TRBD1 or TRBD2 (5 bases each). This CDR3 spans 15 amino acids. Germline-derived CDR1 and CDR2 are KGHSY and FQNENV. V lost 4 bases to trimming and J lost 0 bases, with 13 bases between them. Here the CDR3 DNA reads TGTGCCAGCAGCCCCGAGGGGCCTTACTCCTACGAGCAGTACTTC. This sequence encodes CASSPEGPYSYEQYF. Based on the CDR3 plus reference TRBV16 and TRBJ2-7, the full variable domain is GEEVAQTPKHLVRGEGQKAKLYCAPIKGHSYVFWYQQVLKNEFKFLISFQNENVFDETGMPKERFSAKCLPNSPCSLEIQATKLEDSAVYFCASSPEGPYSYEQYFGPGTRLTVT.

The CDR3 DNA is TGTGCCAGCAGCTCTAGAACTAGCGGGCTCACTAGATCATACGAGCAGTACTTC. Residues: CASSSRTSGLTRSYEQYF. The V and J genes are TRBV7-2 and TRBJ2-7, with TRBD2 matching over 9 bases. CDR3 length: 18 amino acids. CDR1 SGHTA and CDR2 FQGNSA come from the germline V gene. The junction had 17 bases not matched to a gene; V was cut back by 4 bases and J by 4 bases. Drawing the rest from reference TRBV7-2 and TRBJ2-7, the complete variable domain is GAGVSQSPSNKVTEKGKDVELRCDPISGHTALYWYRQSLGQGLEFLIYFQGNSAPDKSGLPSDRFSAERTGGSVSTLTIQRTQQEDSAVYLCASSSRTSGLTRSYEQYFGPGTRLTVT.

V usage is TRBV18 and J usage is TRBJ2-5; D might be TRBD1 (6 bases). CDR1 KGHSH and CDR2 LQKENI come from the germline V gene. The CDR3 is made up of 14 amino acids. Trimming took off 2 bases at V and 3 bases at J, with 10 bases between the two ends. In nucleotides, the CDR3 is TGTGCCAGCTCACCAGGGACAATAAAAGAGACCCAGTACTTC. This gives the protein CASSPGTIKETQYF.

DNA for the CDR3: TGTGCCAGCAGGGGCAGGGACATTGAAGCTTTCTTT. Its protein is CASRGRDIEAFF. The chain joins TRBV2 to TRBJ1-1; D is perhaps TRBD1 (6 bases). V lost 6 bases and J 7 bases, leaving 12 bases between the germline ends. The CDR3 consists of 12 residues. Germline CDR1 and CDR2: SNHLY and FYNNEI.

V usage is TRBV4-3 and J usage is TRBJ2-2; the D gene is possibly TRBD2 (6 bases). This CDR3 contains 17 residues. Germline V gene lookup returns CDR1 LGHNA and CDR2 YSLEER. Trimming removed 0 bases at V and 2 bases at J, with 13 bases between. The CDR3 DNA reads as TGCGCCAGCAGCCAAGATAAGGTAGCGGCTAACACCGGGGAGCTGTTTTTT. It is translated as CASSQDKVAANTGELFF.

This rearrangement joins TRBV7-9 to TRBJ2-7; 11 bases map to TRBD2. CDR3 length equals 17 residues. Germline trimming cut 2 bases from V and 2 bases from J; bases unmatched to any gene: 8. The germline V gene has CDR1 SEHNR and CDR2 FQNEAQ (reference sequence). The CDR3 DNA is TGTGCCAGCAGCTTATCTCCTAGCGGGAGGATAACCTACGAGCAGTACTTC. It specifies CASSLSPSGRITYEQYF.

The chain uses TRBV10-3 and TRBJ2-5; TRBD1 matches at 7 bases. Germline CDR1 is ENHRY and CDR2 is SYGVKD. This CDR3 has 17 amino acids. The V gene end was trimmed by 0 bases and the J gene end by 3 bases; junction bases not matched to a gene: 10. The CDR3: CAISESKGAPGEETQYF. CDR3 coding DNA: TGTGCCATCAGTGAGTCGAAGGGGGCGCCGGGTGAAGAGACCCAGTACTTC.

The chain couples TRBV4-1 to TRBJ1-6; TRBD1 matches 11 bases. Germline-derived CDR1 and CDR2 are MGHRA and YSYEKL. Trimming took 2 bases from V and 0 from J; bases not matched to a gene: 3. The CDR3 consists of 18 residues. The CDR3 region has the DNA TGCGCCAGCAGCCAAACCGGGACAGGGGGCTCCTATAATTCACCCCTCCACTTT. As protein: CASSQTGTGGSYNSPLHF.

CDR3 in DNA: TGTGCCTGGGATGTGGTGAACACCGGGGAGCTGTTTTTT. Its protein product is CAWDVVNTGELFF. The rearrangement links TRBV30 to TRBJ2-2; D is uncertain. CDR1 is GTSNPN and CDR2 is SVGIG in the germline V gene (reference sequence). The V end was cut by 5 bases, the J end by 1 base, with 8 bases between. This CDR3 has 13 amino acids.

This clone was recorded only once. V is TRBV5-8 and J is TRBJ1-5; 7 nucleotides agree with TRBD1. Trimming cost V 0 bases and J 7 bases; bases outside gene matches: 4. Germline values: CDR1 SGHTS, CDR2 YDEGEE. CDR3 length equals 14 residues. The CDR3 protein is CASSLEGARQPQHF. In DNA form, the CDR3 reads TGTGCCAGCAGCTTGGAGGGGGCGCGACAGCCCCAGCATTTT.

As to this clone: A read error may produce the germline difference seen at one junction end. V gene TRBV4-1 combines with J gene TRBJ1-6, with D tentatively TRBD1 (6 bases). CDR1 is MGHRA, CDR2 YSYEKL, per germline. The CDR3 runs 17 residues. The CDR3 DNA reads TGCGCCAGCAGGCAAGGGGGGGGAGGACCTCTTAATTCACCCCTCCACTTT. Encoded protein: CASRQGGGGPLNSPLHF.

The rearrangement joins TRBV25-1 to TRBJ1-4; D is ambiguous. V shed 4 bases and J shed 0 bases, with 12 bases lying between them. CDR3 size: 16 residues. Germline CDR1 MGHDK, CDR2 SYGVNS. CDR3 coding DNA: TGTGCCAGCAGTGTTCTACAAACCTCAACTAATGAAAAACTGTTTTTT. Amino acid sequence: CASSVLQTSTNEKLFF.

CDR3 nucleotides: TGTGCCAGCAGCTTAGATGTCGGGTCGGGGTCACCCCTCCACTTT. Its translation: CASSLDVGSGSPLHF. V is TRBV11-2 and J is TRBJ1-6; the D is unclear. V was pared by 0 bases and J by 10 bases, with 13 bases between. The CDR3 totals 15 residues. From germline, CDR1 is SGHAT and CDR2 FQNNGV.

The chain uses TRBV28 and TRBJ1-6; D uncertain. Germline V gene data show CDR1 as MDHEN and CDR2 as SYDVKM. V lost 7 bases, J lost 9 bases, and 13 bases lay in between. The CDR3 has 13 amino acids. The CDR3 region is CASTRSGISPLHF. DNA for the CDR3: TGTGCCAGCACGAGGAGTGGAATTTCACCCCTCCACTTT.

This rearrangement joins TRBV27 to TRBJ2-3; D is possibly TRBD2 (6 bases). In germline, CDR1 is MNHEY, CDR2 SMNVEV (reference sequence). This CDR3 is built from 15 residues. V dropped 5 bases and J dropped 4 bases, with 16 bases sitting between them. CDR3 region: CASSPRAGHADTQYF. The CDR3 coding sequence is TGTGCCAGCAGTCCCAGAGCGGGCCACGCAGATACGCAGTATTTT.

This rearrangement joins TRBV19 to TRBJ1-1, with D uncertain. V shed 4 bases and J shed 3 bases, with 9 bases lying between them. The CDR3 runs 13 residues. The germline V gene has CDR1 LNHDA and CDR2 SQIVND (reference sequence). The CDR3 region is CASSRVLDTEAFF. Here the CDR3 DNA reads TGTGCCAGTAGTAGGGTTTTGGACACTGAAGCTTTCTTT. Drawing the rest from reference TRBV19 and TRBJ1-1, the complete variable domain is DGGITQSPKYLFRKEGQNVTLSCEQNLNHDAMYWYRQDPGQGLRLIYYSQIVNDFQKGDIAEGYSVSREKKESFPLTVTSAQKNPTAFYLCASSRVLDTEAFFGQGTRLTVV.

The V gene is TRBV5-1, the J gene TRBJ1-1; 9 positions match TRBD1. From germline, CDR1 is SGHRS and CDR2 YFSETQ. Unmatched junction bases numbered 5, after V lost 2 bases and J lost 0 bases. The CDR3 contains 16 residues. The CDR3 DNA reads TGCGCCAGCAGCTTCGGACAGGGGATCATGAACACTGAAGCTTTCTTT. It specifies CASSFGQGIMNTEAFF.

Remarks on this clone: The identical CDR3 is also encoded by other nucleotide sequences in the sample. The V and J genes are TRBV5-4 and TRBJ2-5; 11 bases agree with TRBD2. The length of the CDR3 is 16 residues. V was clipped by 4 bases and J by 1 base; unmatched bases: 6. Per the germline V gene, CDR1 is SGHNT and CDR2 is YYREEE (reference sequence). CDR3 DNA sequence: TGTGCCAGCAGCCCCGGGACTAGCGGAGGCCAAGAGACCCAGTACTTC. Protein: CASSPGTSGGQETQYF.

The chain couples TRBV2 to TRBJ2-7; D call uncertain. In germline, CDR1 is SNHLY, CDR2 FYNNEI. The CDR3 consists of 12 residues. V was clipped by 6 bases and J by 1 base, with 7 bases between them. CDR3 residues: CASRVGSYEQYF. The DNA for the CDR3 is TGTGCCAGCAGGGTCGGATCCTACGAGCAGTACTTC.

The chain recombines TRBV5-1 with TRBJ2-7, with D possibly matching TRBD2 (6 bases). CDR1 and CDR2 from the germline V gene are SGHRS and YFSETQ. The CDR3 runs to 13 residues. Deletions cut 6 bases from V and 3 bases from J, with 13 bases between. The DNA of the CDR3 is TGCGCCAGCAACAACCCTAGCGACTACGAGCAGTACTTC. This codes for CASNNPSDYEQYF.

The chain employs TRBV18 and TRBJ2-1, with D possibly being TRBD1 (7 bases). Per germline, CDR1 KGHSH and CDR2 LQKENI. V was trimmed by 5 bases and J by 5 bases, leaving 19 bases between them. The CDR3 length is 16 residues. The CDR3 coding sequence is TGTGCCAGCTCAGCAGGGGCACAGGGGAGGCACAATGAGCAGTTCTTC. It yields the protein CASSAGAQGRHNEQFF. The full variable domain, in which reference TRBV18 and TRBJ2-1 provide the parts outside the CDR3, is NAGVMQNPRHLVRRRGQEARLRCSPMKGHSHVYWYRQLPEEGLKFMVYLQKENIIDESGMPKERFSAEFPKEGPSILRIQQVVRGDSAAYFCASSAGAQGRHNEQFFGPGTRLTVL.